These T cell receptor beta chains were read from a single sample in a study of control samples from healthy donors and cancer patients. Profiling relied on immunoSEQ multiplex PCR, and the TCRdb table lists in-frame clones only, not all of them. The data hold around 110,000 clones, with approximately 90% observed a single time. The sequenced material came from blood. The receptors derive from a woman between 65 and 79 years old in good health. The CDR3 runs from the conserved cysteine through the conserved F or W. A D gene is named only where the DNA matches it firmly. Size values are once, few and many counts, or a class for expanded clones, and some rows have none.

clone size: .
J gene: TRBJ1-5
V gene: TRBV19
D gene: .
CDR3 DNA: TGTGCCAGTAGTATTATGTTCAGCCAGTTGGGCAATCAGCCCCAGCATTTT
CDR3 protein: CASSIMFSQLGNQPQHF

clone size: .
J gene: TRBJ1-1
V gene: TRBV24-1
D gene: TRBD1
CDR3 DNA: TGTGCCACCAGTGATACGAGACAGGGGTATAGGGCTTTCTTT
CDR3 protein: CATSDTRQGYRAFF

clone size: .
J gene: TRBJ1-2
V gene: TRBV9
D gene: .
CDR3 DNA: TGTGCCAGCAGCCCCCGGACAGTTAACTATGGCTACACCTTC
CDR3 protein: CASSPRTVNYGYTF

clone size: .
J gene: TRBJ2-5
V gene: TRBV5-1
D gene: .
CDR3 DNA: TGCGCCAGCATCCTAACTGTCGGGACGGAGGCGACCCAGTACTTC
CDR3 protein: CASILTVGTEATQYF

clone size: .
J gene: TRBJ2-3
V gene: TRBV2
D gene: .
CDR3 DNA: TGTGCCAGCAGGGAAGGGACTAGCACAGATACGCAGTATTTT
CDR3 protein: CASREGTSTDTQYF

clone size: .
J gene: TRBJ2-3
V gene: TRBV5-6
D gene: TRBD2
CDR3 DNA: TGTGCCAGCAGCTTGGTCGGGAGGCGAAGCACAGATACGCAGTATTTT
CDR3 protein: CASSLVGRRSTDTQYF

clone size: .
J gene: TRBJ1-5
V gene: TRBV5-8
D gene: .
CDR3 DNA: TGTGCCAGCAACCCCGGGGGGGGACAGCCCCAGCATTTT
CDR3 protein: CASNPGGGQPQHF

clone size: once
J gene: TRBJ2-3
V gene: TRBV5-8
D gene: TRBD2
CDR3 DNA: TGTGCCAGCAGCCAAGGGACTAGAAACACAGATACGCAGTATTTT
CDR3 protein: CASSQGTRNTDTQYF

clone size: .
J gene: TRBJ1-1
V gene: TRBV9
D gene: .
CDR3 DNA: TGTGCCAGCAGCGTTCAACCGGACCCGAACACTGAAGCTTTCTTT
CDR3 protein: CASSVQPDPNTEAFF

clone size: .
J gene: TRBJ2-7
V gene: TRBV5-6
D gene: TRBD2
CDR3 DNA: TGTGCCAGCAGACAGACTAGCGGGGAGGCCTACGAGCAGTACTTC
CDR3 protein: CASRQTSGEAYEQYF

clone size: .
J gene: TRBJ2-5
V gene: TRBV5-1
D gene: .
CDR3 DNA: TGCGCCAGCAGCTCAAGTGGGATTATCCAAGAGACCCAGTACTTC
CDR3 protein: CASSSSGIIQETQYF

clone size: once
J gene: TRBJ1-2
V gene: TRBV19
D gene: .
CDR3 DNA: TGTGCCAGTAGTATGGAGGGCTATGGCTACACCTTC
CDR3 protein: CASSMEGYGYTF

clone size: .
J gene: TRBJ1-2
V gene: TRBV19
D gene: .
CDR3 DNA: TGTGCCAGTAGGACGGGGGGCGCTGGCTATGGCTACACCTTC
CDR3 protein: CASRTGGAGYGYTF

clone size: .
J gene: TRBJ2-3
V gene: TRBV6-2/TRBV6-3
D gene: TRBD2
CDR3 DNA: TGTGCCAGCAGCCCGGGACTAAGCACAGATACGCAGTATTTT
CDR3 protein: CASSPGLSTDTQYF

clone size: .
J gene: TRBJ2-1
V gene: TRBV27
D gene: TRBD2
CDR3 DNA: TGTGCCAGCAGTCCGGGGACTAGCGGGGGCAATGAGCAGTTCTTC
CDR3 protein: CASSPGTSGGNEQFF

clone size: .
J gene: TRBJ2-3
V gene: TRBV27
D gene: TRBD1
CDR3 DNA: TGTGCCAGCAGTTTGGCGACAGGGGGCTTGCGGGGGGTACCAGATACGCAGTATTTT
CDR3 protein: CASSLATGGLRGVPDTQYF